The 17 T cell receptor beta chains in this list originate from one sample, sequenced in a study of blood T cell repertoires in COVID-19. The assay was immunoSEQ multiplex PCR, and TCRdb's table has in-frame clones only and misses some. The sample carries 15,000 to 20,000 clones, approximately 89% recorded once. Sequencing was performed on peripheral blood. The receptor set was obtained from a man between 60 and 75 years old with active COVID-19.

The gene calls are TRBV27 and TRBJ2-7; possibly TRBD1 for D (6 bases). Looked up from germline, CDR1 is MNHEY and CDR2 is SMNVEV (reference sequence). The CDR3 is 16 amino acids. V shed 2 bases and J shed 2 bases, with 16 bases lying between them. The CDR3 sequence is CASSLPGHLWAYEQYV. The CDR3 nucleotides are TGTGCCAGCAGTTTACCGGGACATTTATGGGCCTACGAGCAGTACGTC.

The genes are TRBV15 and TRBJ1-2, with 7 bases lining up with TRBD1. The germline gives CDR1 LNHNV, CDR2 YYDKDF (reference sequence). This CDR3 has 16 amino acids. The trim removed 5 bases at V and 4 bases at J, leaving 13 bases unmatched. CDR3 sequence reads: CATSPGGRTGSYGYTF. In DNA form, the CDR3 reads TGTGCCACCAGCCCGGGGGGGAGGACAGGAAGCTATGGCTACACCTTC.

The chain employs TRBV5-4 and TRBJ2-2; TRBD1 might be the D (5 bases). V was shortened by 0 bases and J by 5 bases, with 11 bases between the two germline ends. The CDR3 totals 15 residues. Per the germline V gene, CDR1 is SGHNT and CDR2 is YYREEE (reference sequence). For the CDR3, the DNA is TGTGCCAGCAGCTTGGAGCAGGGCGGAACCGGGGAGCTGTTTTTT. It yields the protein CASSLEQGGTGELFF.

The chain links TRBV6-4 to TRBJ1-2; D is possibly TRBD1 (6 bases). This CDR3 is 14 amino acids long. Germline CDR1 is MRHNA and CDR2 is SNTAGT. V was pared by 0 bases and J by 6 bases, with 11 bases between. CDR3 region: CASSDSGGADGYTF. For the CDR3, the DNA is TGTGCCAGCAGTGACTCGGGGGGGGCGGATGGCTACACCTTC.

The V and J genes are TRBV6-5 and TRBJ1-2, with 7 positions matching TRBD1. The CDR3 extends over 15 amino acids. V trimming: 10 bases; J trimming: 3 bases; junction bases outside the gene matches: 14. From germline, CDR1 is MNHEY and CDR2 SVGAGI. In nucleotides, the CDR3 is TGTGCCACCCAAGAGAGGGGGCACGTGGACTATGGCTACACCTTC. Translation: CATQERGHVDYGYTF.

The gene calls are TRBV14 and TRBJ2-1; TRBD2 matches at 8 bases. V shed 2 bases, J shed 9 bases, and the junction held 3 bases outside the gene matches. The CDR3 runs to 13 residues. Per the germline V gene, CDR1 is SGHDN and CDR2 is FVKESK. As DNA, the CDR3 is TGTGCCAGCAGCCAAACTAGCGGTGGTGAGCAGTTCTTC. It specifies CASSQTSGGEQFF.

The rearrangement links TRBV4-1 to TRBJ1-5, with D perhaps matching TRBD1 (5 bases). The CDR3 runs to 13 residues. V was cut by 0 bases and J by 6 bases, with 6 bases left in between. CDR1 is MGHRA, CDR2 YSYEKL, per germline. The CDR3 sequence: CASSQDQGQPQHF. The CDR3, as DNA: TGCGCCAGCAGCCAAGATCAGGGTCAGCCCCAGCATTTT.

The chain combines TRBV11-3 with TRBJ1-1; possible D gene TRBD1, 6 bases. The germline V and J ends were trimmed by 5 bases and 1 base, with 17 bases remaining between them. Germline lookup yields CDR1 SGHNT and CDR2 YENEEA. The CDR3 loop spans 16 amino acids. The CDR3 bases are TGTGCCAGCAGCCAGGCAGGGGCAGGGAGGAACACTGAAGCTTTCTTT. Encoded protein: CASSQAGAGRNTEAFF.

This chain uses TRBV5-5 with TRBJ1-2; D is possibly TRBD1 (5 bases). CDR1 is SGHKS and CDR2 is YYEKEE in the germline V gene (reference sequence). The CDR3 length is 13 residues. Trimming stripped 1 base from V and 3 bases from J, with 7 bases between. The CDR3 is CASSLRGDYGYTF. CDR3 bases: TGTGCCAGCAGCTTGCGGGGGGACTATGGCTACACCTTC.

The rearrangement joins TRBV2 to TRBJ2-1, with 11 nucleotides matching TRBD2. CDR1 is SNHLY and CDR2 is FYNNEI in the germline V gene. This CDR3 contains 16 residues. V was pared by 3 bases and J by 4 bases, with 5 bases of the junction left unmatched. As DNA, the CDR3 is TGTGCCAGCAGTGATCTACTAGCGGGGGTTTACAATGAGCAGTTCTTC. Translation: CASSDLLAGVYNEQFF.

The chain joins TRBV9 to TRBJ2-7; D perhaps matches TRBD2 (5 bases). Trimming removed 0 bases from V and 6 bases from J, with 19 bases in between. The V gene's germline CDR1 is SGDLS and CDR2 YYNGEE. The CDR3 is 16 residues long. CDR3 amino acids: CASSVGGLPCSSEQYV. The CDR3 DNA reads TGTGCCAGCAGCGTAGGTGGACTCCCCTGTTCAAGCGAGCAGTACGTC.

V is TRBV6-5 and J is TRBJ2-7; 7 nucleotides align to TRBD1. J gave up 2 bases and V 4 bases, and 11 bases lay outside the gene matches. Germline CDR1 reads MNHEY; CDR2 reads SVGAGI. The CDR3 consists of 16 residues. In DNA form, the CDR3 reads TGTGCCAGCAGTTCCGAATCGACAGGGTCCCCCTACGAGCAGTACTTC. Protein sequence: CASSSESTGSPYEQYF.

By share, this clone counts as medium-sized. The chain carries TRBV2 and TRBJ1-5; D is possibly TRBD1 (5 bases). The CDR3 runs to 18 residues. Germline-derived CDR1 and CDR2 are SNHLY and FYNNEI. V shed 5 bases and J shed 2 bases, with 22 bases lying between them. The CDR3: CASSSPRESGGGNQPQHF. The DNA for the CDR3 is TGTGCCAGCAGTTCCCCTAGAGAGAGTGGGGGGGGCAATCAGCCCCAGCATTTT. Full variable domain (outside the CDR3, taken from reference TRBV2 and TRBJ1-5): EPEVTQTPSHQVTQMGQEVILRCVPISNHLYFYWYRQILGQKVEFLVSFYNNEISEKSEIFDDQFSVERPDGSNFTLKIRSTKLEDSAMYFCASSSPRESGGGNQPQHFGDGTRLSIL.

The chain is built from TRBV7-2 and TRBJ2-7, with a possible D match to TRBD1 (5 bases). The CDR3 is 14 residues long. V was clipped by 5 bases and J by 1 base, with 12 bases between them. CDR1 and CDR2 from the germline V gene are SGHTA and FQGNSA. CDR3 bases: TGTGCCAGCAGCACACACAGGTTATCCTACGAGCAGTACGTC. This translates into CASSTHRLSYEQYV.

The chain employs TRBV29-1 and TRBJ1-2; weak D call: TRBD1 (6 bases). The CDR3 loop spans 14 amino acids. Germline CDR1 reads SQVTM; CDR2 reads ANQGSEA. Trimming cost V 1 base and J 5 bases, with 14 bases left between them. The CDR3 spells CSVEGQDSLYGYTF. CDR3 DNA: TGCAGCGTTGAAGGACAGGATTCCCTTTATGGCTACACCTTC.

As regards this clone: At one of its ends the junction is not consistent with the germline gene, which may arise from a read error. The chain combines TRBV2 with TRBJ1-3, with D unresolved. The CDR3 covers 15 residues. CDR1 and CDR2 from the germline V gene are SNHLY and FYNNEI. Here the CDR3 DNA reads TGTGCCAGCTCTTTGGCCGGCCCAATTGGAGACACCATATATTTT. Translating it yields CASSLAGPIGDTIYF.

This clone was detected a few times. The chain combines TRBV3-1 (or the pseudogene TRBV3-2) with TRBJ1-3; D is unclear. Trimming cost V 6 bases and J 7 bases, with 19 bases left between them. The CDR3 extends over 15 amino acids. Germline V gives CDR1 LGHDT, CDR2 YNNKEL (reference sequence). The CDR3 DNA reads as TGTGCCAGCAGTCACCGGGCCGGAGGTCGGAACACCATATATTTT. Translation: CASSHRAGGRNTIYF.